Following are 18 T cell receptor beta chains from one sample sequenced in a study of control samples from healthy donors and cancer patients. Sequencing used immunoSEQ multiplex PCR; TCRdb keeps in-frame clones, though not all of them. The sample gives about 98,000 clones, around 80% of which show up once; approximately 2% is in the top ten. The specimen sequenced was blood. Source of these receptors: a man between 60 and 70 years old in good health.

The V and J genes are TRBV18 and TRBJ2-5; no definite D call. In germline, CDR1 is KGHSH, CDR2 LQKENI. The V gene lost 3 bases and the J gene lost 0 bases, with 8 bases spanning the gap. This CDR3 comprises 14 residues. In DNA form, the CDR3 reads TGTGCCAGCTCACCCGGACGGAACCAAGAGACCCAGTACTTC. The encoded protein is CASSPGRNQETQYF.

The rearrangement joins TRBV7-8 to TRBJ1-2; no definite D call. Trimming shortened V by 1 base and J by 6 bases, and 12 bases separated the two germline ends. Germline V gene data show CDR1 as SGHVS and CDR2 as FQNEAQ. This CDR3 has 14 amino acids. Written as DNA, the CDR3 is TGTGCCAGCAGCTTAGTGTTAGGACCAGATGGCTACACCTTC. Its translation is CASSLVLGPDGYTF.

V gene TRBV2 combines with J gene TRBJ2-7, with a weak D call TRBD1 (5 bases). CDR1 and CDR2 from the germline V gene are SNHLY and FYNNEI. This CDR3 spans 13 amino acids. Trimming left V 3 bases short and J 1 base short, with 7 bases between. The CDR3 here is CASSDRASYEQYF. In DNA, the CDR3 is TGTGCCAGCAGTGACAGGGCTTCCTACGAGCAGTACTTC.

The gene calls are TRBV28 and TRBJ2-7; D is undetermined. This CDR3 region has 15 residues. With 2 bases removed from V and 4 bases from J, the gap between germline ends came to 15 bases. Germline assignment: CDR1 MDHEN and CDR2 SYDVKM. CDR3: CASSLGRVELYEQYF. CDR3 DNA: TGTGCCAGCAGTTTAGGACGGGTCGAGTTATACGAGCAGTACTTC.

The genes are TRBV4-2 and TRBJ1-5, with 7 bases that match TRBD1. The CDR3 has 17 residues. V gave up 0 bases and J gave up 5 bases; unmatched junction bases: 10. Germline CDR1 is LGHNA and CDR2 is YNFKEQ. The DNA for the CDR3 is TGTGCCAGCAGCCAAGATACGACAGGGCTCGGCTATCAGCCCCAGCATTTT. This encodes CASSQDTTGLGYQPQHF.

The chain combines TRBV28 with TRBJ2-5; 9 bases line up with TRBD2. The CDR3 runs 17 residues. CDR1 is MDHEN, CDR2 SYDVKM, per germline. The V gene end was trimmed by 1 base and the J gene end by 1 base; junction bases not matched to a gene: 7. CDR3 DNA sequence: TGTGCCAGCAGTTTATCATCTAGCGGGACCTCCCAAGAGACCCAGTACTTC. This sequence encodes CASSLSSSGTSQETQYF.

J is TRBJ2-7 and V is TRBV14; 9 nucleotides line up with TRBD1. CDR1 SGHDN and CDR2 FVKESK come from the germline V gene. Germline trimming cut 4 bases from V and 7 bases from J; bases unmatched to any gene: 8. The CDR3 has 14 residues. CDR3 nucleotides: TGTGCCAGCAGCCTGGGACAGGGTTTCGGTGAGCAGTACTTC. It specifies CASSLGQGFGEQYF.

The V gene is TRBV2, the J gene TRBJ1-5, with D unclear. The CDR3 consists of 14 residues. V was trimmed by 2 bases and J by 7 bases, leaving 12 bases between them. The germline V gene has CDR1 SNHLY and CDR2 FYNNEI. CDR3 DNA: TGTGCCAGCAGTGAATCGGGTCCCGGCCAGCCCCAGCATTTT. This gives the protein CASSESGPGQPQHF.

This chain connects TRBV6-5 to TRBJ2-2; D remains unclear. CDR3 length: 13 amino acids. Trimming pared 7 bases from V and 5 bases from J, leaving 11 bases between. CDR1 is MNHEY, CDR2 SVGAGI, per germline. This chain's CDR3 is CASTYQGTGELFF. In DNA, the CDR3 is TGTGCCAGCACCTACCAAGGGACCGGGGAGCTGTTTTTT.

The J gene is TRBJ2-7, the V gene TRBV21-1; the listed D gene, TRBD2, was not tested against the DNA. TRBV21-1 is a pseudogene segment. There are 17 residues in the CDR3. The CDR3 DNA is TGTGCCAGCAGCAAAGGAGGACTAGCGCGGGGACGCTACGAGCAGTACTTC. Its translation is CASSKGGLARGRYEQYF.

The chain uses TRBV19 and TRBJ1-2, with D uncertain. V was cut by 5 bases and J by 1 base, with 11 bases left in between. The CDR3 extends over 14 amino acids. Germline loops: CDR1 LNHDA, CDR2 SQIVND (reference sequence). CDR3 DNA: TGTGCCAGTAGTCCCCGGGCGGTTAACTATGGCTACACCTTC. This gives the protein CASSPRAVNYGYTF.

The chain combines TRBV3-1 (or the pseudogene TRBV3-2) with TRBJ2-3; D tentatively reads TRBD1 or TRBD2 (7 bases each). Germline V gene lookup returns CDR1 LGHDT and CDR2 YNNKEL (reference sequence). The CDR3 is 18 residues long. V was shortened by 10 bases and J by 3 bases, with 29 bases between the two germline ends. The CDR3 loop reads CATGGSNRDSAVTDTQYF. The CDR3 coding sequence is TGTGCCACCGGGGGGAGCAACCGGGACAGCGCAGTAACAGATACGCAGTATTTT.

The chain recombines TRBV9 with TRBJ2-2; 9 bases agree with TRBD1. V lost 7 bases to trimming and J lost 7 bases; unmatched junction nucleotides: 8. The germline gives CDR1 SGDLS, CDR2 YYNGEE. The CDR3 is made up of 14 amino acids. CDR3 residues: CASRPGQGNGELFF. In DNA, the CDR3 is TGTGCCAGCCGCCCGGGACAGGGAAACGGGGAGCTGTTTTTT.

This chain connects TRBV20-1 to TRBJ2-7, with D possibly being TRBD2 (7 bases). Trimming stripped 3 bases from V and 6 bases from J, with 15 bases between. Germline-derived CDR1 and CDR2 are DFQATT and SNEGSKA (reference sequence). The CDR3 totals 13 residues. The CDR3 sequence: CSASRGGAREQYF. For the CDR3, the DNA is TGCAGTGCTAGTCGAGGGGGGGCGCGCGAGCAGTACTTC.

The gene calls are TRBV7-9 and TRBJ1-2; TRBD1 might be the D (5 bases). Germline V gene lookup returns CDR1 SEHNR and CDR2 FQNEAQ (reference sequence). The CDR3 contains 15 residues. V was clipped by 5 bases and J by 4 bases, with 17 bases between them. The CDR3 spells CASSLRGEGTYGYTF. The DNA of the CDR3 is TGTGCCAGCAGCCTCCGGGGTGAGGGGACCTATGGCTACACCTTC.

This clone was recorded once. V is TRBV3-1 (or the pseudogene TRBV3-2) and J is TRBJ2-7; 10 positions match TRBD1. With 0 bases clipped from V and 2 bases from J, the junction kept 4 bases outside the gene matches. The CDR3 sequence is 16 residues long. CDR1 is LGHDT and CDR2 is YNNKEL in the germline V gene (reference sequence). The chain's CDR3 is CASSQDIGQGAYEQYF. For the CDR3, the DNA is TGTGCCAGCAGCCAAGATATTGGACAGGGGGCCTACGAGCAGTACTTC.

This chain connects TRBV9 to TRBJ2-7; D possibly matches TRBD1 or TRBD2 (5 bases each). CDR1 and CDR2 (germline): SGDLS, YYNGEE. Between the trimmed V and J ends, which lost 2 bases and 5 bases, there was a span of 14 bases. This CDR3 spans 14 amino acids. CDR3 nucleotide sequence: TGTGCCAGCAGCGTGGCCTCAGGGAGAGACGAGCAGTACTTC. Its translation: CASSVASGRDEQYF.

The CDR3 is CASSLNYHEQFF. DNA for the CDR3: TGTGCCAGCAGCCTAAACTATCATGAGCAGTTCTTC. The rearrangement uses TRBV7-8 and TRBJ2-1; no firm D call. Germline-derived CDR1 and CDR2 are SGHVS and FQNEAQ. Trimming cost V 5 bases and J 8 bases, with 10 bases left between them. The CDR3 runs to 12 residues.